The clone carrying this T cell receptor (beta chain) was seen a handful of times. The data originate from a study of blood T cell repertoires in COVID-19. CDR3 length equals 15 residues. The junction had 1 base not matched to a gene; V was cut back by 4 bases and J by 3 bases. The germline gives CDR1 LGHDT, CDR2 YNNKEL (reference sequence). TCRdb's table, derived via immunoSEQ multiplex PCR, lists solely in-frame clones and lacks some. The sample yields 180,000 or so clones, roughly 84% seen once. Cohorts were based on clinical histories the participants reported. This sequence joins TRBV3-1 (or the pseudogene TRBV3-2) and TRBJ2-7; 15 bases agree with TRBD2. The sequence came from a human donor with acute COVID-19. The donor label of this sample is uncertain. Material: PBMCs or T cells enriched from blood (not recorded which). DNA of the CDR3: TGTGCCAGCAGCCCGGGACTAGCGGGGGGCTACGAGCAGTACTTC. Amino acid sequence: CASSPGLAGGYEQYF.